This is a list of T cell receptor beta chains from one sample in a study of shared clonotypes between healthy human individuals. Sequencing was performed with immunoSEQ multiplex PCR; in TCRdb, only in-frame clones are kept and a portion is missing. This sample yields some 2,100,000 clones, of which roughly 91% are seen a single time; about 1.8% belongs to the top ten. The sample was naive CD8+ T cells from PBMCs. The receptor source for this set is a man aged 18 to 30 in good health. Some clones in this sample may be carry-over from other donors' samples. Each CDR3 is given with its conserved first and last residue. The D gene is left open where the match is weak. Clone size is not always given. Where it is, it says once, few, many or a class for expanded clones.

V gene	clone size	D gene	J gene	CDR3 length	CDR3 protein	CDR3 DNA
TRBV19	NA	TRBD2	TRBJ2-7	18	CASSIVGPRTSGTYEQYF	TGTGCCAGTAGTATAGTAGGGCCGAGGACTAGCGGGACCTACGAGCAGTACTTC
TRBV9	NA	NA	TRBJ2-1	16	CASSPPGGEFVNEQFF	TGTGCCAGCAGCCCCCCCGGCGGGGAGTTCGTCAATGAGCAGTTCTTC
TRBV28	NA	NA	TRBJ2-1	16	CASSSPEVAVYNEQFF	TGTGCCAGCAGCTCACCCGAGGTAGCGGTTTACAATGAGCAGTTCTTC
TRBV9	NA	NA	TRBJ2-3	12	CASSVGRDTQYF	TGTGCCAGCAGCGTAGGCAGAGATACGCAGTATTTT
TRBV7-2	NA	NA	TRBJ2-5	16	CASSLSRGGLQETQYF	TGTGCCAGCAGCTTATCCAGAGGTGGGCTCCAAGAGACCCAGTACTTC
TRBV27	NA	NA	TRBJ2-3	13	CASSFFRGDTQYF	TGTGCCAGCAGTTTCTTCAGGGGAGATACGCAGTATTTT
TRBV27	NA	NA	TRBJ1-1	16	CASSLRQAKGSTEAFF	TGTGCCAGCAGTTTAAGGCAGGCCAAGGGGTCCACTGAAGCTTTCTTT
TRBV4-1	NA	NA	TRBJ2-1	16	CASSHRGGSSYNEQFF	TGCGCCAGCAGCCACAGGGGGGGGAGCTCCTACAATGAGCAGTTCTTC
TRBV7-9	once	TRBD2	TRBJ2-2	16	CASSEGTSGNTGELFF	TGTGCCAGCAGCGAGGGGACTAGCGGGAATACCGGGGAGCTGTTTTTT
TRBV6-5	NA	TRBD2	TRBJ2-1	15	CASPFGGSSYNEQFF	TGTGCCAGCCCATTCGGCGGGAGCTCCTACAATGAGCAGTTCTTC
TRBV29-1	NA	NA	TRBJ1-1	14	CSTYPGALNTEAFF	TGCAGCACCTATCCGGGGGCCTTAAACACTGAAGCTTTCTTT
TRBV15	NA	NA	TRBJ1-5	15	CATSSDALSNQPQHF	TGTGCCACCAGCAGTGACGCACTTAGCAATCAGCCCCAGCATTTT
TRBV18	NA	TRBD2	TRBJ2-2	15	CASSPGRADTGELFF	TGTGCCAGCTCACCGGGGAGGGCGGACACCGGGGAGCTGTTTTTT
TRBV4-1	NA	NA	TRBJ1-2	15	CASSQDLRQDYGYTF	TGCGCCAGCAGCCAAGATCTCCGGCAGGACTATGGCTACACCTTC
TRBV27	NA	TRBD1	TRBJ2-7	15	CASSLGFRDRSEQYF	TGTGCCAGCAGTTTAGGGTTCCGGGACAGATCCGAGCAGTACTTC
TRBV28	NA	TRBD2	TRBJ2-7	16	CASSSAPGGGVSEQYF	TGTGCCAGCAGTTCGGCCCCGGGAGGGGGAGTTTCCGAGCAGTACTTC
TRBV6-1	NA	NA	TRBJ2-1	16	CASSEGVALSYNEQFF	TGTGCCAGCAGTGAAGGGGTAGCTCTCTCCTACAATGAGCAGTTCTTC
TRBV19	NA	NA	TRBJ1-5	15	CASSIAGYSNQPQHF	TGTGCCAGTAGTATTGCCGGATATAGCAATCAGCCCCAGCATTTT
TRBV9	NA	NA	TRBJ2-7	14	CASSVDLRSYEQYF	TGTGCCAGCAGCGTAGACCTACGATCCTACGAGCAGTACTTC
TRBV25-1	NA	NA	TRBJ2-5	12	CASTNPKGGRYF	TGTGCCAGCACCAACCCCAAGGGAGGTCGTTACTTC
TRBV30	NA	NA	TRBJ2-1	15	CAWRLTRDPFNEQFF	TGTGCCTGGAGACTAACCCGGGACCCCTTCAATGAGCAGTTCTTC
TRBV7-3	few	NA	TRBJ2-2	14	CASSQPGPPGELFF	TGTGCCAGCAGCCAACCCGGGCCGCCCGGGGAGCTGTTTTTT
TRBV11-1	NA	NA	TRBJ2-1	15	CASSLVGISYNEQFF	TGTGCCAGCAGCTTAGTCGGGATATCGTACAATGAGCAGTTCTTC
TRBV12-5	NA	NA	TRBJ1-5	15	CASGLAPGLGQPQHF	TGTGCTAGTGGTTTGGCTCCGGGACTCGGTCAGCCCCAGCATTTT
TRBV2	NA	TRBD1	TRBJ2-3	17	CASRGGYTDPSTDTQYF	TGTGCCAGCAGAGGGGGCTATACAGACCCTAGCACAGATACGCAGTATTTT
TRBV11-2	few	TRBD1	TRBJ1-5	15	CASRGTGDSNQPQHF	TGTGCCAGCAGGGGGACAGGGGATAGCAATCAGCCCCAGCATTTT
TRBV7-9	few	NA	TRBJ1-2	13	CASQEPANYGYTF	TGTGCCTCCCAGGAGCCCGCTAACTATGGCTACACCTTC
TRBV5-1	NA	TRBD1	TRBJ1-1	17	CVSSPIRTGEARTEAFF	TGCGTCAGCAGCCCAATCCGGACAGGGGAGGCTCGCACTGAAGCTTTCTTT
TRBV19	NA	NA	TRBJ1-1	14	CASSRRVGNTEAFF	TGTGCCAGTAGTCGGCGGGTGGGGAACACTGAAGCTTTCTTT
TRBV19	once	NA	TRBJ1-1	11	CASTLGPEAFF	TGTGCCAGTACCCTAGGCCCTGAAGCTTTCTTT
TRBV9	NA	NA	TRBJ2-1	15	CASSATARRGNEQFF	TGTGCCAGCAGCGCGACAGCTCGAAGGGGCAATGAGCAGTTCTTC
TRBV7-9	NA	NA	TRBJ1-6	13	CASSSLLGSPLHF	TGTGCCAGCAGCTCTCTCCTGGGGTCACCCCTCCACTTT
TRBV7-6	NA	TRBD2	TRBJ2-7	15	CASSPGLAASYEQYF	TGTGCCAGCAGCCCCGGACTAGCGGCCTCCTACGAGCAGTACTTC
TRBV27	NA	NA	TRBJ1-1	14	CASSPRGENTEAFF	TGTGCCAGCAGTCCCAGGGGTGAGAACACTGAAGCTTTCTTT
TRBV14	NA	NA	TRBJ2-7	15	CASSRVPRAKNEQYF	TGTGCCAGCAGCCGGGTTCCTAGGGCCAAGAACGAGCAGTACTTC
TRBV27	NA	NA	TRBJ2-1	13	CASSWGPNNEQFF	TGTGCCAGCAGTTGGGGACCCAACAATGAGCAGTTCTTC
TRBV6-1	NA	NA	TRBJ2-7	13	CASSWTFSYEQYF	TGTGCCAGCAGTTGGACTTTCTCCTACGAGCAGTACTTC
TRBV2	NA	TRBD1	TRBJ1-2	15	CASSWDRGPNYGYTF	TGTGCCAGCAGTTGGGACAGGGGCCCTAACTATGGCTACACCTTC
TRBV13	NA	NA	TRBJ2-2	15	CASSLWTVLTGELFF	TGTGCCAGCAGCCTTTGGACAGTCTTAACCGGGGAGCTGTTTTTT
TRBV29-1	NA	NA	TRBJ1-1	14	CEARGGEGWAEAFF	TGCGAAGCCAGAGGAGGGGAAGGGTGGGCTGAAGCTTTCTTT
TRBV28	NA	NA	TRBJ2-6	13	CASSFSGANVLTF	TGTGCCAGCAGTTTCTCTGGGGCCAACGTCCTGACTTTC
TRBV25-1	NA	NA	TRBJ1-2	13	CARQGTANYGYTF	TGTGCCAGACAGGGAACAGCTAACTATGGCTACACCTTC
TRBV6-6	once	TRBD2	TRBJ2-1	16	CASSPRLAGGHNEQFF	TGTGCCAGCAGTCCGCGACTAGCGGGAGGCCACAATGAGCAGTTCTTC
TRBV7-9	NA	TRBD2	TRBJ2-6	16	CASSIGTSAGANVLTF	TGTGCCAGCAGCATTGGGACTAGTGCTGGGGCCAACGTCCTGACTTTC
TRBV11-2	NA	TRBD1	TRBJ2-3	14	CASSLDRAADTQYF	TGTGCCAGCAGCCTAGACAGGGCGGCAGATACGCAGTATTTT
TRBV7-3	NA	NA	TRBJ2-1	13	CASPVSSYNEQFF	TGTGCCAGCCCCGTAAGCTCCTACAATGAGCAGTTCTTC
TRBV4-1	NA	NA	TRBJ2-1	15	CASSRDGSSYNEQFF	TGCGCCAGCAGCAGAGACGGGAGCTCCTACAATGAGCAGTTCTTC
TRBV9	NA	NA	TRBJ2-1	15	CASSAGGSPYNEQFF	TGTGCCAGCAGCGCGGGTGGGAGCCCCTACAATGAGCAGTTCTTC